This entry features one TCR beta chain sequence. What it binds is not known. This specimen belongs to a study of T cell responses to AZD1222 COVID-19 vaccine. Study-wide results and limits: Unmutated regions of variants are reportedly targeted by nearly half of spike-specific TCRs. Repertoires were collected only later (after the peak T cell response had occurred).

V dropped 6 bases and J dropped 4 bases, with 21 bases sitting between them. Germline-derived CDR1 and CDR2 are SNHLY and FYNNEI. There are 16 residues in the CDR3. Measured with immunoSEQ multiplex PCR; TCRdb has only the in-frame clones, and not every one. The data hold about 96,000 clones, with roughly nine tenths observed a single time. Sample: peripheral blood, taken on day 0 of AZD1222 vaccination. The TCR originated in an adult in good health. The gene calls are TRBV2 and TRBJ1-2, with D maybe TRBD1 (5 bases). The CDR3 reads CASRSRRRGIFYGYTF. CDR3 bases: TGTGCCAGCAGGTCTAGGCGAAGGGGAATATTCTATGGCTACACCTTC.